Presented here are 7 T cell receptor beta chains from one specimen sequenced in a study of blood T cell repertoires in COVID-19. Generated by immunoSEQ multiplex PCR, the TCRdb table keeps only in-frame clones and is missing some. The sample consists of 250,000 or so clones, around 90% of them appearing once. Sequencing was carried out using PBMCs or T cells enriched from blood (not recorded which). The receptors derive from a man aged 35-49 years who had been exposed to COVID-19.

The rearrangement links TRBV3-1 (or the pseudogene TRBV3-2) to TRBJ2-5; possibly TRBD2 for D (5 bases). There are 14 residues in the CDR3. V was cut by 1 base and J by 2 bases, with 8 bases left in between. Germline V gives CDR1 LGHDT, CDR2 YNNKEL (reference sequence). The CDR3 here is CASSQGLSQETQYF. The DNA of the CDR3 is TGTGCCAGCAGCCAAGGACTATCTCAAGAGACCCAGTACTTC.

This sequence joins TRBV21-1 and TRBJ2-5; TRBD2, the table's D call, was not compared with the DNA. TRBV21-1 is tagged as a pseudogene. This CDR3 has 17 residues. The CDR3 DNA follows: TGTGCCAGCAGCAAAGAAGGCGAGCGGGACGTACAAGAGACCCAGTACTTC. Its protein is CASSKEGERDVQETQYF.

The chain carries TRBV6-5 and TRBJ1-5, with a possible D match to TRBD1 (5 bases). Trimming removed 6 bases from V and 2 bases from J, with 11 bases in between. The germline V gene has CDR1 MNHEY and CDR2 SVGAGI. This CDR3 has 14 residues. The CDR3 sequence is CASRPGWGNQPQHF. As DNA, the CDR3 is TGTGCCAGCAGACCAGGGTGGGGCAATCAGCCCCAGCATTTT.

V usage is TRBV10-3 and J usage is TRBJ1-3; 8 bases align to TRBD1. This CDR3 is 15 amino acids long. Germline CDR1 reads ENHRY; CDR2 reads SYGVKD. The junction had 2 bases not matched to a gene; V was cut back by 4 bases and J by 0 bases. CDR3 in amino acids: CAISADRVSGNTIYF. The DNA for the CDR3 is TGTGCCATCAGTGCGGACAGGGTCTCTGGAAACACCATATATTTT.

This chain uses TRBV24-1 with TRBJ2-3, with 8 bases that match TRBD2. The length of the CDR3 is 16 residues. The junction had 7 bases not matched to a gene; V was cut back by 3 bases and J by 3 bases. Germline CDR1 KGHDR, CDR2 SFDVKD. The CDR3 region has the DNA TGTGCCACCAGTGATGCCTTAGCGGGGAAAACAGATACGCAGTATTTT. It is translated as CATSDALAGKTDTQYF.

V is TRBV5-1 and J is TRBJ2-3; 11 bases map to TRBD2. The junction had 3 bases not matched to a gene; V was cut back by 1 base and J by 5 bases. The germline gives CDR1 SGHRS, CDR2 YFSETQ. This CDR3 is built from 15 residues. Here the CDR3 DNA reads TGCGCCAGCAGCTTGCTAGCGGGAGGTGGAGATACGCAGTATTTT. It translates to CASSLLAGGGDTQYF.

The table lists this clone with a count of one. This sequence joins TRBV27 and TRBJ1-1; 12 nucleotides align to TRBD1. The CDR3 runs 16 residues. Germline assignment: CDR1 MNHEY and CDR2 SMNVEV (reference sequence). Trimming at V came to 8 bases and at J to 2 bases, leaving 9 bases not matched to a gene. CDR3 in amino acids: CASSSRGTGGNTEAFF. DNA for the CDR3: TGTGCCAGCTCATCAAGAGGGACAGGGGGCAACACTGAAGCTTTCTTT.